A selection of T cell receptor beta chains follows, all from one sample in a study of patients with pleural tuberculosis. TCRdb independently ran MiXCR on the reads; one entry per CDR3 protein. The table includes nearly 30,000 distinct CDR3 sequences, 18% detected once. Sequenced input: peripheral blood. The receptors originated from a human donor with pleural tuberculosis. The CDR3 runs from the conserved cysteine through the conserved F or W. Fields, in order: V gene, J gene, D gene, CDR3 length, clone size, CDR3 DNA, CDR3 protein. The D gene is left open where the match is weak. Expanded clones get a size class; other rows say once, few or many, or leave the size out.

V: TRBV9; J: TRBJ2-3; D: -; length: 14; size: once; DNA: TGTGCCAGCAGCGTAGAAGGAAACACAGATACGCAGTATTTT; CDR3: CASSVEGNTDTQYF
V: TRBV28; J: TRBJ1-1; D: -; length: 13; size: medium-sized; DNA: TGTGCCAGCAGTCTATCTGGCGAGACCGGAACTTTCTTT; CDR3: CASSLSGETGTFF
V: TRBV5-6; J: TRBJ2-5; D: -; length: 13; size: many; DNA: TGTGCCAGCAGCTTGGGGGACCAAGAGACCCAGTACTTC; CDR3: CASSLGDQETQYF
V: TRBV11-2; J: TRBJ2-3; D: -; length: 14; size: many; DNA: TGTGCCAGCAGCCGCTTGGGGAGCACAGATACGCAGTATTTT; CDR3: CASSRLGSTDTQYF
V: TRBV29-1; J: TRBJ2-1; D: -; length: 15; size: -; DNA: TGCAGCGTTCCCGGGTGGGAGAGCATCTACAATGAGCAGTTCTTC; CDR3: CSVPGWESIYNEQFF
V: TRBV19; J: TRBJ1-1; D: TRBD1; length: 14; size: many; DNA: TGTGCCAGTACCCGGGACAGAGTGAACACTGAAGCTTTCTTT; CDR3: CASTRDRVNTEAFF
V: TRBV6-2/TRBV6-3; J: TRBJ2-7; D: -; length: 12; size: many; DNA: TGTGCCACCCTAGACAGATACTACGAGCAGTACTTC; CDR3: CATLDRYYEQYF
V: TRBV6-2/TRBV6-3; J: TRBJ2-7; D: -; length: 16; size: many; DNA: TGTGCCAGCAGTTACCCGATCGACAGGAGGTCCTACGAGCAGTACTTC; CDR3: CASSYPIDRRSYEQYF
V: TRBV6-1; J: TRBJ2-1; D: TRBD1; length: 15; size: many; DNA: TGTGCCAGCAGGTTTGCCGGGACAGCAAACAATGAGCAGTTCTTC; CDR3: CASRFAGTANNEQFF
V: TRBV7-9; J: TRBJ2-5; D: TRBD1; length: 15; size: many; DNA: TGTGCCAGCAGCCCCGAGTTGGACAGGAGCGAGACCCAGTACTTC; CDR3: CASSPELDRSETQYF
V: TRBV28; J: TRBJ1-1; D: -; length: 11; size: medium-sized; DNA: TGTGCCAGCGGAAACGGACAGGAAGCTTTCTTT; CDR3: CASGNGQEAFF
V: TRBV9; J: TRBJ1-1; D: TRBD1; length: 13; size: many; DNA: TGTGCCAGCAGCGTTACAGGGGGAGGTGAAGCTTTCTTT; CDR3: CASSVTGGGEAFF
V: TRBV2; J: TRBJ2-1; D: TRBD2; length: 14; size: -; DNA: TGTGCCGGCAACGGACTAGCGGGGGACAATGAGCAGTTCTTC; CDR3: CAGNGLAGDNEQFF
V: TRBV10-3; J: TRBJ2-7; D: -; length: 14; size: many; DNA: TGTGCCATCAGTGCCAAAAGGGCCTCCTACGAGCAGTACTTC; CDR3: CAISAKRASYEQYF
V: TRBV28; J: TRBJ1-2; D: -; length: 14; size: -; DNA: TGTGCTGGCAGTTCCCCGACGACAGAGGCAAACTACACCTTC; CDR3: CAGSSPTTEANYTF
V: TRBV14; J: TRBJ1-6; D: -; length: 14; size: -; DNA: TGTGCCAGCAGTCGAGAATTTAATAATTCACCCCTCCACTTT; CDR3: CASSREFNNSPLHF
V: TRBV27; J: TRBJ2-1; D: TRBD2; length: 15; size: many; DNA: TGTGCCAGCAGTTTAGGGACTAGCGGCAACAATGAGCAGTTCTTC; CDR3: CASSLGTSGNNEQFF
V: TRBV6-6; J: TRBJ2-5; D: -; length: 12; size: many; DNA: TGTGCCAGCAGTTACTCGTCGGAGACCCAGTACTTC; CDR3: CASSYSSETQYF
V: TRBV12-3/TRBV12-4; J: TRBJ1-5; D: -; length: 12; size: many; DNA: TGTGCCAGCAGCCCCCGGGAACAGCCCCAGCATTTT; CDR3: CASSPREQPQHF
V: TRBV24-1; J: TRBJ1-2; D: -; length: 14; size: medium-sized; DNA: TGTGCCACCAGTGATTCCCCCGGTTTCTATGGCTACACCTTC; CDR3: CATSDSPGFYGYTF
V: TRBV6-1; J: TRBJ2-1; D: TRBD2; length: 16; size: many; DNA: TGTGCCAGCAGTGTCCGACTAGCGGGGGGGCCCAATGAGCAGTTCTTC; CDR3: CASSVRLAGGPNEQFF
V: TRBV3-1; J: TRBJ1-5; D: -; length: 15; size: -; DNA: TGTGCCAGCATCCAAATTAGGCAGGGCGGTCAGCCCCAGCATTTT; CDR3: CASIQIRQGGQPQHF
V: TRBV19; J: TRBJ1-5; D: TRBD1; length: 14; size: many; DNA: TGTGCCAGTAGTACACAGGGGTTCAATCAGCCCCAGCATTTT; CDR3: CASSTQGFNQPQHF
V: TRBV27; J: TRBJ2-5; D: TRBD2; length: 14; size: many; DNA: TGTGCCAGCAGCCCGGGACTAGCGGGAGAGACCCAGTACTTC; CDR3: CASSPGLAGETQYF
V: TRBV5-1; J: TRBJ1-2; D: TRBD1; length: 15; size: many; DNA: TGCGCCAGCAGCTCGGAGGTGGGACAGTTCTATGGCTACACCTTC; CDR3: CASSSEVGQFYGYTF
V: TRBV19; J: TRBJ2-1; D: TRBD2; length: 16; size: -; DNA: TGTTCCAGTATTGCAAAAACTAGCGGGAGGTTCAATGAGCAGTTCTTC; CDR3: CSSIAKTSGRFNEQFF
V: TRBV12-3/TRBV12-4; J: TRBJ2-7; D: -; length: 14; size: -; DNA: TGTGCCAGCAGTTTCTTTGACGGCTCCTACAGGCAGTACTTC; CDR3: CASSFFDGSYRQYF
V: TRBV28; J: TRBJ1-2; D: TRBD1; length: 17; size: -; DNA: TGTGCTAGCAGTTTATCCGACAGGGCGAACTCTAACTATGACTACACCTTC; CDR3: CASSLSDRANSNYDYTF
V: TRBV10-3; J: TRBJ1-1; D: -; length: 13; size: many; DNA: TGTGCCATCAGTGAGGAATTGGACACTGAAGCTTTCTTT; CDR3: CAISEELDTEAFF
V: TRBV5-4; J: TRBJ2-3; D: TRBD1; length: 16; size: many; DNA: TGTGCCAGCAGCTATCGACGGGACAGTGCAACAGATACGCAGTATTTT; CDR3: CASSYRRDSATDTQYF
V: TRBV28; J: TRBJ2-1; D: -; length: 11; size: many; DNA: TGTGCCAGCGGGGCCTGGAATGAGCAGTTCTTC; CDR3: CASGAWNEQFF
V: TRBV12-5; J: TRBJ1-2; D: -; length: 16; size: many; DNA: TGTGCTAGTGGTTTCCCCCAGTGGGCGCCCAACTATGGCTACACCTTC; CDR3: CASGFPQWAPNYGYTF
V: TRBV4-3; J: TRBJ2-1; D: -; length: 11; size: many; DNA: TGCGCCAGCAGCCATTACAATGAGCAGTTCTTC; CDR3: CASSHYNEQFF
V: TRBV29-1; J: TRBJ1-2; D: -; length: 14; size: many; DNA: TGCAGCACTAGGGCATGGGCCCGAGAAGAGGGCTACACCTTC; CDR3: CSTRAWAREEGYTF
V: TRBV7-9; J: TRBJ2-6; D: -; length: 17; size: many; DNA: TGTGCCAGCAGTCACCCTACTTGGGTTGAAGGGGCCAACGTCCTGACTTTC; CDR3: CASSHPTWVEGANVLTF
V: TRBV10-1; J: TRBJ2-1; D: TRBD2; length: 16; size: many; DNA: TGCGCCAGCAGTGAGTCGACGTTAGCGGGAGTTTTTGAGCAGTTCTTC; CDR3: CASSESTLAGVFEQFF
V: TRBV6-1; J: TRBJ2-7; D: -; length: 11; size: medium-sized; DNA: TGTGCCAGCAGTGTATCTTACGAGCAGTACTTC; CDR3: CASSVSYEQYF
V: TRBV28; J: TRBJ1-1; D: -; length: 13; size: many; DNA: TGTGCCAGCAGTTTAAGTGGACCCCATGAGACTTTCTTT; CDR3: CASSLSGPHETFF
V: TRBV18; J: TRBJ1-1; D: -; length: 14; size: many; DNA: TGTGCCAGCTCACCGCGGGGAGAGTACACTGAAGCTTTCTTT; CDR3: CASSPRGEYTEAFF
V: TRBV28; J: TRBJ2-6; D: -; length: 14; size: many; DNA: TGTGCCAGCAGTTTTCTCTCTGGGGCCAACGTCCTGACTTTC; CDR3: CASSFLSGANVLTF
V: TRBV5-4; J: TRBJ1-1; D: -; length: 13; size: many; DNA: TGTGCCAGCAGCTTGGACAGAAACACTGAAGCTTTCTTT; CDR3: CASSLDRNTEAFF
V: TRBV27; J: TRBJ2-7; D: -; length: 12; size: medium-sized; DNA: TGTGCCAGCGGGCTGCAGGGACACGAGCAGTACTTC; CDR3: CASGLQGHEQYF
V: TRBV19; J: TRBJ1-1; D: TRBD1; length: 12; size: -; DNA: TGTGCCAATAGTATCAGGGGGAATGAGGCTTTCTTT; CDR3: CANSIRGNEAFF
V: TRBV28; J: TRBJ2-7; D: -; length: 13; size: many; DNA: TGTGCCAGCAGTTTGTACAGGGTCTACGAGCAGTACTTC; CDR3: CASSLYRVYEQYF
V: TRBV4-2; J: TRBJ2-7; D: -; length: 15; size: many; DNA: TGTGCCAGCAGCCAAGATCTCCGGACAGTCTACGAGCAGTACTTC; CDR3: CASSQDLRTVYEQYF
V: TRBV5-1; J: TRBJ2-5; D: TRBD1; length: 15; size: many; DNA: TGCGCCAGCAGCTTGATGGGACAGGGCCAAGAGACCCAGTACTTC; CDR3: CASSLMGQGQETQYF
V: TRBV4-1; J: TRBJ2-1; D: TRBD2; length: 16; size: many; DNA: TGCGCCAGCAGCCAAGTTGCTAGCGGGCTAGGCAATGAGCAGTTCTTC; CDR3: CASSQVASGLGNEQFF
V: TRBV20-1; J: TRBJ2-7; D: -; length: 11; size: many; DNA: TGCAGTGCTAATGGGCCCTCCGAGCAGTACTTC; CDR3: CSANGPSEQYF
V: TRBV7-3; J: TRBJ2-2; D: -; length: 17; size: few; DNA: TGTGGCAGCAGCTTACGGGTAGCTAAAATGAACACCGGGGAGCTGTTTTTT; CDR3: CGSSLRVAKMNTGELFF
V: TRBV5-4; J: TRBJ1-1; D: -; length: 13; size: many; DNA: TGTGCCAGCAGCTTGGACGGGGTGACTGAAGCTTTCTTT; CDR3: CASSLDGVTEAFF
V: TRBV6-2/TRBV6-3; J: TRBJ1-2; D: -; length: 17; size: -; DNA: TGTGCCAGTATGGGAATGGCAGGTTCTGAGAGGGACTATGGCTACGCCTTC; CDR3: CASMGMAGSERDYGYAF
V: TRBV27; J: TRBJ1-5; D: -; length: 15; size: medium-sized; DNA: TGTGCCAGCAGTTTTTCTGGAAGGTCGATACAGCCCCAGCATTTT; CDR3: CASSFSGRSIQPQHF
V: TRBV3-1; J: TRBJ2-7; D: -; length: 14; size: many; DNA: TGTGCCAGCAGCCAAAAAGGGGGATCCTACGAGCAGTACTTC; CDR3: CASSQKGGSYEQYF
V: TRBV29-1; J: TRBJ2-2; D: TRBD1; length: 14; size: many; DNA: TGCAGCGTTGAGACAGGGACGAGCACCGGGGAGCTGTTTTTT; CDR3: CSVETGTSTGELFF
V: TRBV6-2/TRBV6-3; J: TRBJ2-7; D: TRBD2; length: 12; size: many; DNA: TGTGCCGCTAGCGGGAGGATAACCGAGCAGTACTTC; CDR3: CAASGRITEQYF
V: TRBV18; J: TRBJ1-2; D: -; length: 13; size: few; DNA: TGTGCCAGCTCACCTCCAGGGAACTATGGCTACGCCTTC; CDR3: CASSPPGNYGYAF
V: TRBV5-4; J: TRBJ2-1; D: -; length: 16; size: few; DNA: TGTGCCAGCAGCTTTCTGGGTGGGGCCTCCTACAATGAGCAGTTCTTC; CDR3: CASSFLGGASYNEQFF